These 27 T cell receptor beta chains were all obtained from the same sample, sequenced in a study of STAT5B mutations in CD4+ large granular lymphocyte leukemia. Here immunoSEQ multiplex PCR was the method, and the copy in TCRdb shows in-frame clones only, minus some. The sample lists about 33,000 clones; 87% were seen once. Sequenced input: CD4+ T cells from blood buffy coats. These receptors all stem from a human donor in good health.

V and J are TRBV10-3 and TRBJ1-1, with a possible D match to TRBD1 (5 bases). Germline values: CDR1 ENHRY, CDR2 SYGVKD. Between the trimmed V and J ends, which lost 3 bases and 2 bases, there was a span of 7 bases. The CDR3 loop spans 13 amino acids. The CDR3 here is CAISDQGNTEAFF. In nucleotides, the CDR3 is TGTGCCATCAGTGACCAGGGAAACACTGAAGCTTTCTTT.

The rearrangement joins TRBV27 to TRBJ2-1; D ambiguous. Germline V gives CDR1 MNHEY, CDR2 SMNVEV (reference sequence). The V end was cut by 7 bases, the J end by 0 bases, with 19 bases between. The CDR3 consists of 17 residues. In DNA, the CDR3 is TGTGCCAGCAAATCAACGGGTGGGGATAGCTCCTACAATGAGCAGTTCTTC. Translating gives CASKSTGGDSSYNEQFF.

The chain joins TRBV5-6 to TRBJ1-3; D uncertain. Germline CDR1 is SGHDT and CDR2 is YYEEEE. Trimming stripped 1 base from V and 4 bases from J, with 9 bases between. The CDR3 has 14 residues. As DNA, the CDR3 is TGTGCCAGCAGCTTGAGGTGGGGAGGAAACACCATATATTTT. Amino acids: CASSLRWGGNTIYF.

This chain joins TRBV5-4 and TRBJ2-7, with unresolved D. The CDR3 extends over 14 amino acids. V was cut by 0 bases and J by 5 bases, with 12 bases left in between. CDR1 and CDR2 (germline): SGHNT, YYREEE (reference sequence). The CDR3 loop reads CASSLDWAGDEQYF. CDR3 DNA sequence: TGTGCCAGCAGCTTGGACTGGGCCGGAGACGAGCAGTACTTC.

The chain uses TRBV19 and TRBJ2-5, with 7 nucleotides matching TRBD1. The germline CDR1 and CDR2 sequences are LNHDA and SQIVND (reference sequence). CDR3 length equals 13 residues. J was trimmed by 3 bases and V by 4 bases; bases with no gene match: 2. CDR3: CASSNGQEETQYF. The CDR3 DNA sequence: TGTGCCAGTAGTAATGGACAGGAAGAGACCCAGTACTTC.

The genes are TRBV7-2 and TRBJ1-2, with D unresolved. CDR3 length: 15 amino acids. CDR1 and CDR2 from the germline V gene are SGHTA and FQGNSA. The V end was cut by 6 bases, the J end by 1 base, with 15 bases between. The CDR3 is CASRLRTALNYGYTF. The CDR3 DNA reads TGTGCCAGCAGACTTAGGACGGCCCTTAACTATGGCTACACCTTC.

For the CDR3, the DNA is TGTGCCAGCAGCTTAGTTAGCGGGAGAACAGATACGCAGTATTTT. Protein product: CASSLVSGRTDTQYF. The chain employs TRBV7-8 and TRBJ2-3; 9 nucleotides agree with TRBD2. V was clipped by 1 base and J by 3 bases; unmatched bases: 2. CDR3 length: 15 residues. The germline CDR1 and CDR2 sequences are SGHVS and FQNEAQ.

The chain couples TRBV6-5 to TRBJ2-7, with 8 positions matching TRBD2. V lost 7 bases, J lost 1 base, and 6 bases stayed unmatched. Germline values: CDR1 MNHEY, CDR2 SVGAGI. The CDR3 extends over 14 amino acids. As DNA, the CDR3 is TGTGCCAGCATCTCCGCGGGGGGATCCTACGAGCAGTACTTC. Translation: CASISAGGSYEQYF.

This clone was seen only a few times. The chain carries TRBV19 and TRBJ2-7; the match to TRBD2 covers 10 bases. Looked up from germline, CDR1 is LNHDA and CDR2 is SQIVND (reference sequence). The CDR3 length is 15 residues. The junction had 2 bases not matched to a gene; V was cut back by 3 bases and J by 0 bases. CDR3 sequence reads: CASSISSGSSYEQYF. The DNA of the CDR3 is TGTGCCAGTAGTATCTCTAGCGGGAGCTCCTACGAGCAGTACTTC.

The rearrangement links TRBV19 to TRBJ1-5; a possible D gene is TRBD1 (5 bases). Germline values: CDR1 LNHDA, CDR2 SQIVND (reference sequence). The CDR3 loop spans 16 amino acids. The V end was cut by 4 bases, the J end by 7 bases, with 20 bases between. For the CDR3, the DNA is TGTGCCAGTAGTACCCAACGACAAGACGGGGGGCAGCCCCAGCATTTT. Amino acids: CASSTQRQDGGQPQHF. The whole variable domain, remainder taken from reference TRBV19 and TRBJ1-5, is DGGITQSPKYLFRKEGQNVTLSCEQNLNHDAMYWYRQDPGQGLRLIYYSQIVNDFQKGDIAEGYSVSREKKESFPLTVTSAQKNPTAFYLCASSTQRQDGGQPQHFGDGTRLSIL.

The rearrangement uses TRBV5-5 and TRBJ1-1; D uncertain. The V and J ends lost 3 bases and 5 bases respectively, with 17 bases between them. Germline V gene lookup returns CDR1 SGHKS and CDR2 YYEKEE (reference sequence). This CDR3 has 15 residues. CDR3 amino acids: CASSYGRNGFTEAFF. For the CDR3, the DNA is TGTGCCAGCAGCTACGGACGGAACGGATTTACTGAAGCTTTCTTT.

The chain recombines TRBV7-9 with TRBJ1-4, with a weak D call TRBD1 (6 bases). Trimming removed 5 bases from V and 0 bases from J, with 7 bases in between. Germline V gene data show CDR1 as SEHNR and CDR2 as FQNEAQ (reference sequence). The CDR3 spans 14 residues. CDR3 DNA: TGTGCCAGCAGCCCAGGGGCAACTAATGAAAAACTGTTTTTT. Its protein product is CASSPGATNEKLFF. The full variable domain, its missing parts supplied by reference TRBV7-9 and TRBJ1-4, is DTGVSQNPRHKITKRGQNVTFRCDPISEHNRLYWYRQTLGQGPEFLTYFQNEAQLEKSRLLSDRFSAERPKGSFSTLEIQRTEQGDSAMYLCASSPGATNEKLFFGSGTQLSVL.

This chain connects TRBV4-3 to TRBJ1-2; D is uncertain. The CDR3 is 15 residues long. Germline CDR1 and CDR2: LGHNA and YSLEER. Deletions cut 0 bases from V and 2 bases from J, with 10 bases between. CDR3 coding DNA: TGCGCCAGCAGCCAAGATCTCGCGGCCAACTATGGCTACACCTTC. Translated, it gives CASSQDLAANYGYTF.

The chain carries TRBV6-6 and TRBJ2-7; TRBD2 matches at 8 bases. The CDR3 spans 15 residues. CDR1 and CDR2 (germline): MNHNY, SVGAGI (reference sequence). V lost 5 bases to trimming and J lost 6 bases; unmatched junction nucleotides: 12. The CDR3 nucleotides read TGTGCCAGCAGTCCGCAAGGGGTCGCGGGAGGCGAGCAGTACTTC. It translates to CASSPQGVAGGEQYF.

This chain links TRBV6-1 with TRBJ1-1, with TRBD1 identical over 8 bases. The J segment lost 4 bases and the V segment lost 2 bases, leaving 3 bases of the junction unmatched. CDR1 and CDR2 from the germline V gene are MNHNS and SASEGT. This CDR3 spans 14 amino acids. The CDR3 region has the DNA TGTGCCAGCAGTGAATCAGGGGGCATCACTGAAGCTTTCTTT. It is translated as CASSESGGITEAFF.

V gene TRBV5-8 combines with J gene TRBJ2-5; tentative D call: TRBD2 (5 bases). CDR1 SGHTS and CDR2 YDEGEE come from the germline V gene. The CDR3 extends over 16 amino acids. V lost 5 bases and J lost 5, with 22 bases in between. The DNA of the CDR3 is TGTGCCAGCAGGTCCCGGCGAGGGTTGGGCATGGAGACCCAGTACTTC. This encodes CASRSRRGLGMETQYF.

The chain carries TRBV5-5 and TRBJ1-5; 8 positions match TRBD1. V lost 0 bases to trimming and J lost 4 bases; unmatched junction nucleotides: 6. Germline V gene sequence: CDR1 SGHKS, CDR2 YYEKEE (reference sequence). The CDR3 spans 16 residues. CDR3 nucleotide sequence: TGTGCCAGCAGCTTGGCGCCAGGGGGCCATAATCAGCCCCAGCATTTT. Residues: CASSLAPGGHNQPQHF.

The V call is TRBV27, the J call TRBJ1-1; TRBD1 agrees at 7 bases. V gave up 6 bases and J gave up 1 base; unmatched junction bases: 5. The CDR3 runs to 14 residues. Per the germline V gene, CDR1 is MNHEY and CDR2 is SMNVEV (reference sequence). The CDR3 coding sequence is TGTGCCAGCAGCCGAGGGGGCTGGAACACTGAAGCTTTCTTT. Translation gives CASSRGGWNTEAFF.

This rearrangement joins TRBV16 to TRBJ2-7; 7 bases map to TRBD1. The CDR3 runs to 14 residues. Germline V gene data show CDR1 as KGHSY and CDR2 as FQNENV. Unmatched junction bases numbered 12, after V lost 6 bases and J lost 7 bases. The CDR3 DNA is TGTGCCAGCAGTGCTCGGACAGGACTTTGGGAGCAGTACTTC. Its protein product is CASSARTGLWEQYF.

This CDR3 reads CASSYSGADTQYF. DNA of the CDR3: TGTGCCAGCAGCTATAGCGGCGCAGATACGCAGTATTTT. The chain carries TRBV7-3 and TRBJ2-3, with D possibly being TRBD2 (6 bases). The CDR3 extends over 13 amino acids. V gave up 4 bases and J gave up 4 bases, with 9 bases separating them. Looked up from germline, CDR1 is SGHTA and CDR2 is FQGTGA.

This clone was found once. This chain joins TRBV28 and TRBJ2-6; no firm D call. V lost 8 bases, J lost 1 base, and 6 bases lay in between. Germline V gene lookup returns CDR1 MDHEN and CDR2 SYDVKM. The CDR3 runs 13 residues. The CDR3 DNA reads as TGTGCCAGCGGCGTTTCTGGGGCCAACGTCCTGACTTTC. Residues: CASGVSGANVLTF. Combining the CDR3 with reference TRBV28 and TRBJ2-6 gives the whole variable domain DVKVTQSSRYLVKRTGEKVFLECVQDMDHENMFWYRQDPGLGLRLIYFSYDVKMKEKGDIPEGYSVSREKKERFSLILESASTNQTSMYLCASGVSGANVLTFGAGSRLTVL.

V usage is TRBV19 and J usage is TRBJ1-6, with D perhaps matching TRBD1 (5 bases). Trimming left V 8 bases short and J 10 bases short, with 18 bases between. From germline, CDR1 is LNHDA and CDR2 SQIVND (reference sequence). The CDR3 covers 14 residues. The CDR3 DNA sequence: TGTGCCAGTGGCCGAGTGGGGGAAAGGTCACCCCTCCACTTT. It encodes CASGRVGERSPLHF.

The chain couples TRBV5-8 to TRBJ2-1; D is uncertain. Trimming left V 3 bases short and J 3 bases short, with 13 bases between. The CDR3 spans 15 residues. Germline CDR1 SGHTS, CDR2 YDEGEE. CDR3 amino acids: CASSSVGHSYNEQFF. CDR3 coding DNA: TGTGCCAGCAGCTCCGTCGGTCACAGCTACAATGAGCAGTTCTTC.

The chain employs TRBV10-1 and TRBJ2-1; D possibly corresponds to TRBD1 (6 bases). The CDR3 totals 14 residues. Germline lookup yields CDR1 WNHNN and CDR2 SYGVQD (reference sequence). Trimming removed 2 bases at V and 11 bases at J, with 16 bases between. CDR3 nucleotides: TGCGCCAGCAGTGAGCAGGGACACAATATCAAGCAGTTCTTC. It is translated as CASSEQGHNIKQFF.

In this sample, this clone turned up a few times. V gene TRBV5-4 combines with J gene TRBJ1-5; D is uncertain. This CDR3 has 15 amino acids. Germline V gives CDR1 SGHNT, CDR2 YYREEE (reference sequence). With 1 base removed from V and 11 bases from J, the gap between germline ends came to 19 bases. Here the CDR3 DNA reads TGTGCCAGCAGCTTGCAAGGGTCCCCTATGGAGGCCCAGCATTTT. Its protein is CASSLQGSPMEAQHF.

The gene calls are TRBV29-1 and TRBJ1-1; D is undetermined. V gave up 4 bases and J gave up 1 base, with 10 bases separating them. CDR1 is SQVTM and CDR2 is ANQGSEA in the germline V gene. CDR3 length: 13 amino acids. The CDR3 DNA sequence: TGCAGCGTTGTACGGGCCACGAACACTGAAGCTTTCTTT. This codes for CSVVRATNTEAFF.

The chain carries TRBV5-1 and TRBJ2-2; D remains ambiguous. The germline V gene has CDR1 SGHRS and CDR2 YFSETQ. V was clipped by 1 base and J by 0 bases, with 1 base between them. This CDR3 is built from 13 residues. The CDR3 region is CASSLPNTGELFF. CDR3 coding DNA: TGCGCCAGCAGCTTGCCGAACACCGGGGAGCTGTTTTTT. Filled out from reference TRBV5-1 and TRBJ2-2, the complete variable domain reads KAGVTQTPRYLIKTRGQQVTLSCSPISGHRSVSWYQQTPGQGLQFLFEYFSETQRNKGNFPGRFSGRQFSNSRSEMNVSTLELGDSALYLCASSLPNTGELFFGEGSRLTVL.